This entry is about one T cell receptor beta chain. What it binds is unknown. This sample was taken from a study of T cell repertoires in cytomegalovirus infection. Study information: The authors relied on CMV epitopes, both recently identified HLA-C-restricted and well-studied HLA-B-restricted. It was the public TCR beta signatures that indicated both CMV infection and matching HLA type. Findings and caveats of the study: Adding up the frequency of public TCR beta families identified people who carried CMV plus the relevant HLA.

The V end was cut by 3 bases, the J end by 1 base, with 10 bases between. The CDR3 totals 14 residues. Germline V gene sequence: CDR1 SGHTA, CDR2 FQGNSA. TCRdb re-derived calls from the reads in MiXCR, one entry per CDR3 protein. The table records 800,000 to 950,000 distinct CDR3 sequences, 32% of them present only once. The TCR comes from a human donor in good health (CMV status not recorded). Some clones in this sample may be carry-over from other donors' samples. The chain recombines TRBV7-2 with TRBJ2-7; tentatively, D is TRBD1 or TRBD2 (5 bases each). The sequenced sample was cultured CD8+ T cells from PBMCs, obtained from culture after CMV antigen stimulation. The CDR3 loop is CASSLWDRSYEQYV. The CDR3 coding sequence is TGTGCCAGCAGCTTGTGGGACCGATCCTACGAGCAGTACGTC.